This T cell receptor (beta chain) was captured in a study of T cells in Graves' hyperthyroidism and ophthalmopathy. Study conclusions and caveats: Peripheral blood also featured most of the thyroid clonotypes expanded above 0.001.

The germline V gene has CDR1 SGHAT and CDR2 FQNNGV. The ends were cut back, 7 bases at V and 0 bases at J, with 16 bases in the middle. The CDR3 contains 15 residues. There were TCR beta CDR3 regions amplified from RNA transcripts. Researchers ran a first-round RT-PCR on the TCR CDR3 using the HTBI primer set. TCRdb re-called the multiplex PCR reads with MiXCR, one entry per CDR3 protein. The repertoire holds a few hundred thousand distinct CDR3 sequences, with about 45% as singletons. This clonotype was found many times. Its antigen remains unknown. In patients aged 18 to 65, hyperthyroidism was newly diagnosed, with duration under 2 months. Every diagnosis used clinical symptoms, serum thyroxine and TRAb, thyroid ultrasound and orbital computed tomography.

The receptor was isolated from a young woman with Graves' hyperthyroidism. The chain combines TRBV11-2 with TRBJ2-7; D gene uncertain. Material: peripheral blood or thyroid tissue (not recorded which). CDR3 DNA sequence: TGTGCCAGCACCCCATATGGTGGTAGCTCCTACGAGCAGTACTTC. This gives the protein CASTPYGGSSYEQYF. The full variable domain, its missing parts supplied by reference TRBV11-2 and TRBJ2-7, is EAGVAQSPRYKIIEKRQSVAFWCNPISGHATLYWYQQILGQGPKLLIQFQNNGVVDDSQLPKDRFSAERLKGVDSTLKIQPAKLEDSAVYLCASTPYGGSSYEQYFGPGTRLTVT.